This entry lists 22 T cell receptor beta chains sequenced from one sample in a study of OX40 agonist ivuxolimab in advanced cancers. Library prep was done by the immunoSEQ multiplex PCR assay. TCRdb's version of the immuneACCESS table is confined to in-frame rearrangements and falls short of the full clone set. An unresolved V gene accounts for under half of the shortfall where checked; the remainder is of unknown origin. This sample has roughly 76,000 clones in its table, and 88% of those were observed once. The ten biggest clones cover roughly 4% of the sample. The input for sequencing was CD4+ or CD8+ T cells sorted from blood, taken in a trial of the OX40 agonist ivuxolimab. These TCRs come from an adult with an advanced solid tumor such as melanoma, head and neck, liver or kidney cancer.

This chain links TRBV15 with TRBJ2-3; a possible D gene is TRBD2 (5 bases). The length of the CDR3 is 16 residues. Germline CDR1 and CDR2: LNHNV and YYDKDF (reference sequence). Trimming pared 2 bases from V and 0 bases from J, leaving 12 bases between. The CDR3: CATSRSQRTSTDTQYF. The DNA of the CDR3 is TGTGCCACCAGCAGATCTCAGAGGACTAGCACAGATACGCAGTATTTT.

This chain uses TRBV11-3 with TRBJ2-1; TRBD2 agrees at 14 bases. Germline V gene lookup returns CDR1 SGHNT and CDR2 YENEEA. This CDR3 has 16 amino acids. J lost 6 bases, V lost 4 bases, and 5 bases had no gene match. The CDR3 is CASSSGLAGAVNEQFF. CDR3 in DNA: TGTGCCAGCAGCTCGGGACTAGCGGGAGCAGTCAATGAGCAGTTCTTC.

This clone was found once. The CDR3 reads CASSEIDGSTDTQYF. The DNA for the CDR3 is TGCGCCAGCAGTGAAATAGATGGCAGCACAGATACGCAGTATTTT. V usage is TRBV10-1 and J usage is TRBJ2-3; D is undetermined. V lost 3 bases and J lost 0, with 10 bases in between. The CDR3 runs 15 residues. Germline V gene lookup returns CDR1 WNHNN and CDR2 SYGVQD (reference sequence).

The chain recombines TRBV6-5 with TRBJ1-1; tentative D call: TRBD1 (5 bases). Trimming removed 5 bases from V and 12 bases from J, with 13 bases in between. Germline CDR1 is MNHEY and CDR2 is SVGAGI. The length of the CDR3 is 11 residues. The CDR3: CASSTARGTFF. The CDR3 bases are TGTGCCAGCAGTACGGCCCGGGGGACTTTCTTT.

The rearrangement joins TRBV5-6 to TRBJ1-6, with TRBD1 as a possible D gene (5 bases). The CDR3 covers 15 residues. V shed 3 bases and J shed 8 bases, with 15 bases lying between them. Germline-derived CDR1 and CDR2 are SGHDT and YYEEEE. This chain's CDR3 is CASSSPRDGYSPLHF. The CDR3 nucleotides read TGTGCCAGCAGCTCCCCCCGGGACGGGTATTCACCCCTCCACTTT.

The CDR3 here is CASKTGDQPQHF. DNA for the CDR3: TGTGCCAGCAAAACAGGGGATCAGCCCCAGCATTTT. V usage is TRBV6-5 and J usage is TRBJ1-5; 7 bases are shared with TRBD1. Unmatched junction bases numbered 2, after V lost 7 bases and J lost 5 bases. The CDR3 is 12 residues long. CDR1 and CDR2 (germline): MNHEY, SVGAGI.

V gene TRBV21-1 combines with J gene TRBJ1-5. TRBV21-1 is a recognized pseudogene. The CDR3 length is 19 residues. CDR3: CASNNAGNQGGCDNQPQHF. CDR3 DNA sequence: TGTGCCAGCAACAACGCCGGGAACCAGGGAGGATGTGACAATCAGCCCCAGCATTTT.

The chain combines TRBV5-1 with TRBJ2-5, with 8 nucleotides matching TRBD1. After removal of 0 bases from V and 4 bases from J, the junction contained 2 bases not matched to a gene. The CDR3 sequence is 14 residues long. The germline V gene has CDR1 SGHRS and CDR2 YFSETQ. CDR3 nucleotides: TGCGCCAGCAGCTTGGCAGGGGGCGTAGAGACCCAGTACTTC. Amino acid sequence: CASSLAGGVETQYF.

The chain recombines TRBV30 with TRBJ1-1; D is possibly TRBD1 (6 bases). The V end lost 3 bases, the J end lost 12 bases, and 20 bases lay between the germline ends. There are 13 residues in the CDR3. Germline V gene lookup returns CDR1 GTSNPN and CDR2 SVGIG (reference sequence). CDR3 region: CAWSSQGGAWTFF. The CDR3 coding sequence is TGTGCCTGGAGCTCCCAAGGGGGAGCCTGGACTTTCTTT.

The chain couples TRBV19 to TRBJ1-4; TRBD1 is a possible D gene (6 bases). The ends were cut back, 10 bases at V and 8 bases at J, with 17 bases in the middle. Germline-derived CDR1 and CDR2 are LNHDA and SQIVND (reference sequence). CDR3 size: 13 residues. The DNA of the CDR3 is TGTGCCACCGGGGGCAGGGATGGAGAAAAACTGTTTTTT. Protein product: CATGGRDGEKLFF.

The chain couples TRBV28 to TRBJ1-6; 7 bases fit TRBD1. The CDR3 runs 17 residues. Germline V gene sequence: CDR1 MDHEN, CDR2 SYDVKM. J lost 0 bases, V lost 5 bases, and 7 bases had no gene match. The DNA of the CDR3 is TGTGCCAGCAGTACCCAGACAGGGAACTCCTATAATTCACCCCTCCACTTT. It yields the protein CASSTQTGNSYNSPLHF.

The chain links TRBV6-6 to TRBJ2-1, with 13 bases identical to TRBD2. V gave up 6 bases and J gave up 7 bases; unmatched junction bases: 3. The CDR3 has 14 amino acids. Germline V lookup: CDR1 MNHNY, CDR2 SVGAGI (reference sequence). For the CDR3, the DNA is TGTGCCAGCAGACAGACTAGCGGGAGGAATGAGCAGTTCTTC. This gives the protein CASRQTSGRNEQFF.

The chain employs TRBV6-5 and TRBJ2-6; D is ambiguous. The CDR3 is 13 amino acids. Germline values: CDR1 MNHEY, CDR2 SVGAGI. The V end was cut by 8 bases, the J end by 0 bases, with 5 bases between. The CDR3 DNA follows: TGTGCCAGCGTGGTCTCTGGGGCCAACGTCCTGACTTTC. Protein: CASVVSGANVLTF.

The rearrangement joins TRBV5-1 to TRBJ1-3, with unresolved D. The CDR3 totals 15 residues. V gave up 2 bases and J gave up 0 bases, with 9 bases separating them. Germline values: CDR1 SGHRS, CDR2 YFSETQ. The CDR3 DNA is TGCGCCAGCAGCTTCCAGGCGGGCTCTGGAAACACCATATATTTT. It translates to CASSFQAGSGNTIYF. The whole variable domain, filled in from reference TRBV5-1 and TRBJ1-3, reads KAGVTQTPRYLIKTRGQQVTLSCSPISGHRSVSWYQQTPGQGLQFLFEYFSETQRNKGNFPGRFSGRQFSNSRSEMNVSTLELGDSALYLCASSFQAGSGNTIYFGEGSWLTVV.

This chain uses TRBV12-5 with TRBJ2-3, with D unclear. The CDR3 spans 13 residues. Germline V lookup: CDR1 LGHNT, CDR2 FRNRAP. V lost 5 bases to trimming and J lost 5 bases, with 11 bases between them. Written as DNA, the CDR3 is TGTGCTAGTGGTCAGCGATTGGAAGATACGCAGTATTTT. The encoded protein is CASGQRLEDTQYF.

The chain is built from TRBV7-9 and TRBJ1-2; 7 nucleotides agree with TRBD1. V lost 2 bases, J lost 6 bases, and 6 bases stayed unmatched. Germline lookup yields CDR1 SEHNR and CDR2 FQNEAQ (reference sequence). This CDR3 contains 14 residues. The CDR3 sequence is CASSLSDRDNGYTF. Here the CDR3 DNA reads TGTGCCAGCAGCTTATCTGACAGGGACAATGGCTACACCTTC.

This clone showed up just once. CDR3 DNA sequence: TGTGCCAGCAGTTACTCTGTGGGAGTGAGCGGCGGGGAGCTGTTTTTT. Translation: CASSYSVGVSGGELFF. The chain carries TRBV6-6 and TRBJ2-2, with a tentative D call TRBD2 (5 bases). Between the trimmed V and J ends, which lost 0 bases and 7 bases, there was a span of 15 bases. CDR1 MNHNY and CDR2 SVGAGI come from the germline V gene (reference sequence). The CDR3 consists of 16 residues.

Written as DNA, the CDR3 is TGTGCCAGCAGCTTACAACTAGCGGGAGCCTACAATGAGCAGTTCTTC. As protein: CASSLQLAGAYNEQFF. The V gene is TRBV7-2, the J gene TRBJ2-1, with TRBD2 matching 11 bases. There are 16 residues in the CDR3. Germline CDR1 and CDR2: SGHTA and FQGNSA. Trimming cost V 2 bases and J 2 bases; bases outside gene matches: 2.

The genes are TRBV9 and TRBJ2-7, with D possibly TRBD1 on 6 matching bases. With 4 bases removed from V and 2 bases from J, the gap between germline ends came to 16 bases. CDR1 and CDR2 (germline): SGDLS, YYNGEE. This CDR3 contains 15 residues. CDR3 nucleotide sequence: TGTGCCAGCAGCATCGCAGGGGACCGACCCTACGAGCAGTACTTC. Residues: CASSIAGDRPYEQYF.

This clone was seen more than once but under ten times. J is TRBJ2-7 and V is TRBV5-5; 9 bases align to TRBD1. V gave up 1 base and J gave up 3 bases; unmatched junction bases: 8. In germline, CDR1 is SGHKS, CDR2 YYEKEE (reference sequence). This CDR3 comprises 16 residues. The CDR3, as DNA: TGTGCCAGCAGCTTGAGTGGGACAGGGAGCCTCTACGAGCAGTACTTC. Translated, it gives CASSLSGTGSLYEQYF.

This rearrangement joins TRBV7-9 to TRBJ1-1; no reliable D call. CDR3 length: 14 amino acids. The germline V gene encodes CDR1 SEHNR and CDR2 FQNEAQ (reference sequence). Between the trimmed V and J ends, which lost 5 bases and 2 bases, there was a span of 12 bases. CDR3 protein: CASSVSEGNTEAFF. The CDR3 coding sequence is TGTGCCAGCAGCGTCTCGGAGGGCAACACTGAAGCTTTCTTT.

The CDR3 bases are TGTGCCAGCTCACCGGGGGGCACTAATGAAAAACTGTTTTTT. It encodes CASSPGGTNEKLFF. J is TRBJ1-4 and V is TRBV18; D is perhaps TRBD1 (6 bases). V was pared by 3 bases and J by 2 bases, with 7 bases between. This CDR3 is built from 14 residues. Germline assignment: CDR1 KGHSH and CDR2 LQKENI.